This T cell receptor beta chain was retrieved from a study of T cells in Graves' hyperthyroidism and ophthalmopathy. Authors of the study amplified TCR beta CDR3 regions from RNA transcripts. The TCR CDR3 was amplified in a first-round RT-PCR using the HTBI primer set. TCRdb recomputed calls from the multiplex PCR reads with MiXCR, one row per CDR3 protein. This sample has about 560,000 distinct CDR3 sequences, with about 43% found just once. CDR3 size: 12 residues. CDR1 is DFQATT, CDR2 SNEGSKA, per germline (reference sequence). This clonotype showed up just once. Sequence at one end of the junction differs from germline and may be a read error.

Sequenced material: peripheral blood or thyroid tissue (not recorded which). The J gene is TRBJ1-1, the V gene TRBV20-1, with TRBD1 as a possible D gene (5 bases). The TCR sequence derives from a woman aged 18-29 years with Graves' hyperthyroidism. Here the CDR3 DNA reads TGCAGTGCTAGGGGACGTATCACTGAAGTTTTCTTT. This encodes CSARGRITEVFF.